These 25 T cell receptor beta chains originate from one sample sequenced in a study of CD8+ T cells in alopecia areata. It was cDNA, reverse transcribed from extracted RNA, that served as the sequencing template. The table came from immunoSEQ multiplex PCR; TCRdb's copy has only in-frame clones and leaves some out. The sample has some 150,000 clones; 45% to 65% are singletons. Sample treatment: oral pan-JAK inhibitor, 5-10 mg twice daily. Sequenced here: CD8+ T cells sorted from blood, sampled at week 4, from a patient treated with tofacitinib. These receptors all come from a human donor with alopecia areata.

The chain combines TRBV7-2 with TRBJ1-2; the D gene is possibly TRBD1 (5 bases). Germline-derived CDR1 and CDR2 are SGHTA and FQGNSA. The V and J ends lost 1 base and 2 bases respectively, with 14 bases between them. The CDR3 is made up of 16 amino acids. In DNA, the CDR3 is TGTGCCAGCAGCTTAGGCGCAGGGTATGGGAACTATGGCTACACCTTC. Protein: CASSLGAGYGNYGYTF.

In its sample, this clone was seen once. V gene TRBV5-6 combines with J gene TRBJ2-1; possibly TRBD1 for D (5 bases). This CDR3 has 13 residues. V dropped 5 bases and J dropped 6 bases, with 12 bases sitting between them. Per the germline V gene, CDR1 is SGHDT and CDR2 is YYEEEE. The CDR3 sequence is CASRVQTGNEQFF. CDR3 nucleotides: TGTGCCAGCAGGGTCCAAACAGGCAATGAGCAGTTCTTC.

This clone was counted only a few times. The CDR3 DNA follows: TGTGCCAGCAACGGACAGTCAATCCCCTCTGGGGCCAACGTCCTGACTTTC. Its translation: CASNGQSIPSGANVLTF. The rearrangement joins TRBV7-2 to TRBJ2-6, with D possibly matching TRBD1 (6 bases). The V gene's germline CDR1 is SGHTA and CDR2 FQGNSA. CDR3 length: 17 residues. V lost 7 bases and J lost 0, with 16 bases in between.

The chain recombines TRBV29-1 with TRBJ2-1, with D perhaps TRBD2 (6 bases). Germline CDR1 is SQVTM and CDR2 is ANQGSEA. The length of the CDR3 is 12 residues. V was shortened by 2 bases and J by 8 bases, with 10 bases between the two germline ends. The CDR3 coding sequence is TGCAGCGTTGAAACCGGAGGGGATGAGCAGTTCTTC. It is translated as CSVETGGDEQFF.

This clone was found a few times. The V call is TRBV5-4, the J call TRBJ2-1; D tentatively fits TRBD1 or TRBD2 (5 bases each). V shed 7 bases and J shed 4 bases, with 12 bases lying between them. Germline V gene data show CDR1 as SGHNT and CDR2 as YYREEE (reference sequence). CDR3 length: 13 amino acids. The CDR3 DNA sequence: TGTGCCAGCGAAGACTGGGGGTACAATGAGCAGTTCTTC. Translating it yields CASEDWGYNEQFF.

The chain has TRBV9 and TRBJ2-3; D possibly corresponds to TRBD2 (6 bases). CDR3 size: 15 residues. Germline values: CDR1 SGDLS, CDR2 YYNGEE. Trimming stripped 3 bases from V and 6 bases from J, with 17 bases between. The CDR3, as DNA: TGTGCCAGCAGCGCCACCGGGGGTTTAGGGGATACGCAGTATTTT. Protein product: CASSATGGLGDTQYF. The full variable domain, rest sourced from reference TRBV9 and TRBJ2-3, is DSGVTQTPKHLITATGQRVTLRCSPRSGDLSVYWYQQSLDQGLQFLIQYYNGEERAKGNILERFSAQQFPDLHSELNLSSLELGDSALYFCASSATGGLGDTQYFGPGTRLTVL.

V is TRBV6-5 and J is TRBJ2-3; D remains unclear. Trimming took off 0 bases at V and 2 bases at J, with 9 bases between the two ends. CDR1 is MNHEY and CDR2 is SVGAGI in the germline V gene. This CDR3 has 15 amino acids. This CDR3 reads CASSYSGDSTDTQYF. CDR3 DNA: TGTGCCAGCAGTTACTCGGGCGACTCCACAGATACGCAGTATTTT.

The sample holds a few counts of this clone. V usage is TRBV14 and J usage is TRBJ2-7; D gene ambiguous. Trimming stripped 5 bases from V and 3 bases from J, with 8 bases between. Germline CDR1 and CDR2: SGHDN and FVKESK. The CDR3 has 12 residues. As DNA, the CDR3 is TGTGCCAGCAGCAAAACCCGCTACGAGCAGTACTTC. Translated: CASSKTRYEQYF.

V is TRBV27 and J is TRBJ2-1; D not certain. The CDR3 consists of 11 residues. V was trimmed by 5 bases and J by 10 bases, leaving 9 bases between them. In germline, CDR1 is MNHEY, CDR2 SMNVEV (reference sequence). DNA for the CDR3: TGTGCCAGCAGTGATCGCAGGGAGCAGTTCTTC. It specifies CASSDRREQFF.

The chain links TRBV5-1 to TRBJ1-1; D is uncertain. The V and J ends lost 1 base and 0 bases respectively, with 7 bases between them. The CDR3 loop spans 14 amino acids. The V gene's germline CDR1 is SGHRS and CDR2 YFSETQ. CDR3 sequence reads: CASSLKGMNTEAFF. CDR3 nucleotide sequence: TGCGCCAGCAGCTTGAAAGGCATGAACACTGAAGCTTTCTTT. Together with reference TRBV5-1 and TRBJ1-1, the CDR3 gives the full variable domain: KAGVTQTPRYLIKTRGQQVTLSCSPISGHRSVSWYQQTPGQGLQFLFEYFSETQRNKGNFPGRFSGRQFSNSRSEMNVSTLELGDSALYLCASSLKGMNTEAFFGQGTRLTVV.

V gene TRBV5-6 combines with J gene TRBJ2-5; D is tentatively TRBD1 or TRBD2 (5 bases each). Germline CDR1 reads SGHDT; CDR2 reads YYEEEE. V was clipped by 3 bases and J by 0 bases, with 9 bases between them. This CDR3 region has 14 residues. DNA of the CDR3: TGTGCCAGCAGCTGGGGGAGATACCAAGAGACCCAGTACTTC. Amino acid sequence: CASSWGRYQETQYF.

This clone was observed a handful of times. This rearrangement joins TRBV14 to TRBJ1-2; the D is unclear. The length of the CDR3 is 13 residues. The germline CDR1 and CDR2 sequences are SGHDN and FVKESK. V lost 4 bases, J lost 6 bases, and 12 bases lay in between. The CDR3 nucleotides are TGTGCCAGCAGCCCGCTACGAAGCCATGGCTACACCTTC. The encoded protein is CASSPLRSHGYTF.

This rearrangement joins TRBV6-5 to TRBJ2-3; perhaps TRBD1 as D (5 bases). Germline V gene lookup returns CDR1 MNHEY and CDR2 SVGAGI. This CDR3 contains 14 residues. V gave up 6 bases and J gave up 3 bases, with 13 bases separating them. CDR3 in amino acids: CASRWQGGTDTQYF. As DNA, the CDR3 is TGTGCCAGCAGGTGGCAGGGTGGAACAGATACGCAGTATTTT.

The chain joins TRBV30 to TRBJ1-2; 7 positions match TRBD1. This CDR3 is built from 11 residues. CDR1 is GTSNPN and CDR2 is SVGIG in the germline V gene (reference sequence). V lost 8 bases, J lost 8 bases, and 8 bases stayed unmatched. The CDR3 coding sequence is TGTGCCGGCGAGGGGGCAGGAGGCTACACCTTC. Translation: CAGEGAGGYTF.

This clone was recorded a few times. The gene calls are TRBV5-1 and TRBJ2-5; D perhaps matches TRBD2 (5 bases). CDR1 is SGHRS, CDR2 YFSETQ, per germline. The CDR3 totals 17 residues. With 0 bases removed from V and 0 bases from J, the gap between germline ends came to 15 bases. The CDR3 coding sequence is TGCGCCAGCAGCTTGGAAACCGGGGTCCCATACCAAGAGACCCAGTACTTC. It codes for CASSLETGVPYQETQYF.

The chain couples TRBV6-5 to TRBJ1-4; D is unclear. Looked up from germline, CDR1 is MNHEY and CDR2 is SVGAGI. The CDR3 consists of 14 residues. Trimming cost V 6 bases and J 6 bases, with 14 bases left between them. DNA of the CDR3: TGTGCCAGCAGCTTAAGGTCAGCCGATGAAAAACTGTTTTTT. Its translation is CASSLRSADEKLFF.

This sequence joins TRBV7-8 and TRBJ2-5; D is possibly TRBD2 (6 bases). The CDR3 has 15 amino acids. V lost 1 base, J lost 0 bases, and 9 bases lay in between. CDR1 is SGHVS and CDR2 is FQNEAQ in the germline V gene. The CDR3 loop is CASSLVGDYQETQYF. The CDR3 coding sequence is TGTGCCAGCAGCTTAGTAGGGGACTACCAAGAGACCCAGTACTTC.

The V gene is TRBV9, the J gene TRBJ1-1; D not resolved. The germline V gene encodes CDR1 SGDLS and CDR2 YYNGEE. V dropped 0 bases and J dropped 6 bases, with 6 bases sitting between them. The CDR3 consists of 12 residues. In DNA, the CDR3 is TGTGCCAGCAGCGTAGGTGGGGCTGAAGCTTTCTTT. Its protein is CASSVGGAEAFF.

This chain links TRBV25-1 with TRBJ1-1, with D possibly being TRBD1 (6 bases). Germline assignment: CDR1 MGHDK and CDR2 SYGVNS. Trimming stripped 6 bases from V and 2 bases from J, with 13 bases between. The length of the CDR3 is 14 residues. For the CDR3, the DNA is TGTGCCAGCAGATCCGACAGGCCAAACACTGAAGCTTTCTTT. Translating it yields CASRSDRPNTEAFF. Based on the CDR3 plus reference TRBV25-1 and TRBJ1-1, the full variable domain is EADIYQTPRYLVIGTGKKITLECSQTMGHDKMYWYQQDPGMELHLIHYSYGVNSTEKGDLSSESTVSRIRTEHFPLTLESARPSHTSQYLCASRSDRPNTEAFFGQGTRLTVV.

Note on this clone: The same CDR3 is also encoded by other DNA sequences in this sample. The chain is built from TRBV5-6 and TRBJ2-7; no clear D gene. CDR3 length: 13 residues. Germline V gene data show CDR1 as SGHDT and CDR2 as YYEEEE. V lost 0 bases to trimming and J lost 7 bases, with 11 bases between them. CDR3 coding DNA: TGTGCCAGCAGCTTGGGGGCGTCGTATGAGCAGTACTTC. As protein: CASSLGASYEQYF.

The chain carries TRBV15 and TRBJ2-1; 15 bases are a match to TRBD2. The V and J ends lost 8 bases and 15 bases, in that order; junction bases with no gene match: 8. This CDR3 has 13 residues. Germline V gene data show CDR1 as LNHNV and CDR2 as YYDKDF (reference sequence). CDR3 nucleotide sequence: TGTGCCACCCGAGGGACTAGCGGGGGGCCGGGGTTCTTC. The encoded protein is CATRGTSGGPGFF. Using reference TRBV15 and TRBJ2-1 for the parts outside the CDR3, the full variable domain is DAMVIQNPRYQVTQFGKPVTLSCSQTLNHNVMYWYQQKSSQAPKLLFHYYDKDFNNEADTPDNFQSRRPNTSFCFLDIRSPGLGDTAMYLCATRGTSGGPGFFGPGTRLTVL.

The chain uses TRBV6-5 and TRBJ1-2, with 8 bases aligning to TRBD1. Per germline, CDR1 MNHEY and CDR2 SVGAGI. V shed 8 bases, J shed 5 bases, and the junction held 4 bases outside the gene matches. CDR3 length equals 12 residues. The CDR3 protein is CASGTGFYGYTF. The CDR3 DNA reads TGTGCCAGCGGGACAGGCTTTTATGGCTACACCTTC.

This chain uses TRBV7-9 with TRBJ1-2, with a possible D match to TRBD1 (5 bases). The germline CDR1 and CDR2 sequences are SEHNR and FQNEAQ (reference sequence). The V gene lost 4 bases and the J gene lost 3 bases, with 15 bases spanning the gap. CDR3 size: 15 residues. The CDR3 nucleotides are TGTGCCAGCAGCTCCCGCCGACGGGGACACTATGGCTACACCTTC. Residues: CASSSRRRGHYGYTF.

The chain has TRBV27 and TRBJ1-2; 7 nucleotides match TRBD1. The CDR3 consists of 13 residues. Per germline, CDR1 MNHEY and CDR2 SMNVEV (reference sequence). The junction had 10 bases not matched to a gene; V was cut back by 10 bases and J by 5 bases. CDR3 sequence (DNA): TGTGCCACCTGGGACAGCGATCTATATGGCTACACCTTC. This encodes CATWDSDLYGYTF.

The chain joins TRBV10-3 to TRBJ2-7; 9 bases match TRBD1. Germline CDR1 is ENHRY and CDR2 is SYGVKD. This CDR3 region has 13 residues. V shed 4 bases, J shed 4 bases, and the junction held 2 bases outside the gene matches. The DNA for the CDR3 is TGTGCCATCAGTGGGGACAGGGATTACGAGCAGTACTTC. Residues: CAISGDRDYEQYF.